What follows is one T cell receptor (beta chain) and its context. Its target is unknown. These data are taken from a study of CD8+CD57+ T cells in acquired aplastic anemia. General study findings and limits: Patients had twenty-nine CD8+ CDR3 sequences in common with controls (the shared set).

The template for TCR beta VDJ and CDR3 sequence profiling was genomic DNA. MiXCR, applied by TCRdb to the reads, yields one record per CDR3 protein. The sample shows roughly 190,000 distinct CDR3 sequences, about 53% of them seen only once. Germline V CDR1 and CDR2: SGHTA, FQGTGA. V shed 0 bases, J shed 7 bases, and the junction held 5 bases outside the gene matches. The CDR3 totals 15 residues. The origin of this receptor is a human donor in good health, serving as a control. The specimen sequenced was sorted CD4+, CD8+, or CD8+CD57+ T cells (not recorded which) from PBMCs. V gene TRBV7-3 combines with J gene TRBJ2-2; 7 bases align to TRBD2. The DNA for the CDR3 is TGTGCCAGCAGCTTAACCGTGCTAGCGGTCGGGGAGCTGTTTTTT. The encoded protein is CASSLTVLAVGELFF.